This record concerns one T cell receptor beta chain sequence. As yet, its antigen is unknown. This sample stems from a study of PD-1 blockade in classical Hodgkin lymphoma. Turning to the study itself: Every 2 weeks, patients had 3 mg/kg nivolumab intravenously. Study results and limitations: Those patients who began receiving nivolumab less than 1 year after ASCT had lower diversity, and they were excluded.

Each patient experienced a relapse that followed autologous stem cell transplantation, and brentuximab vedotin exposure varied. Under best response, outcomes were complete response, partial response or progressive disease. TCRdb keeps only in-frame clones here, not all; method: immunoSEQ multiplex PCR. The table lists around 35,000 clones, 70% to 90% of them singletons. The CDR3 is 14 residues long. The trim removed 11 bases at V and 4 bases at J, leaving 11 bases unmatched. The germline V gene encodes CDR1 SEHNR and CDR2 FQNEAQ (reference sequence). The chain employs TRBV7-9 and TRBJ2-1, with 7 bases aligning to TRBD2. The sample here was peripheral blood mononuclear cells (PBMCs), taken before the second cycle of nivolumab. This clonotype was sampled from a human donor with classical Hodgkin lymphoma. CDR3 sequence: CAGALGGLYNEQFF. CDR3 bases: TGTGCCGGCGCCTTGGGAGGGCTGTACAATGAGCAGTTCTTC.